This T cell receptor beta chain comes out of a study of HIV-infected patients and healthy controls. All unsorted peripheral T cells were captured because whole blood was used without fractionation. 450 to 600 ng RNA was reverse transcribed with alpha and beta constant-region primers. Each of the alpha and beta chains got its own library through chain-specific third strand synthesis with indices. Each CDR3 protein gets one entry after TCRdb re-called the 5' RACE reads with MiXCR. The sample has 18,000 or so distinct CDR3 sequences; 12% are singletons. The table lists this clonotype with a few counts. CDR1 is SGHTA and CDR2 is FQGTGA in the germline V gene. The junction had 6 bases not matched to a gene; V was cut back by 1 base and J by 3 bases. The CDR3 consists of 16 residues.

The receptor was derived from an adult in good health. The genes are TRBV7-3 and TRBJ2-3; 8 positions agree with TRBD2. Sequenced input: blood. The CDR3 protein is CASSLNPAGVTDTQYF. The CDR3, as DNA: TGTGCCAGCAGCTTAAATCCAGCGGGGGTGACAGATACGCAGTATTTT.